A single sample gave rise to the 27 T cell receptor beta chains below, sequenced in a study of T cells in Graves' hyperthyroidism and ophthalmopathy. Researchers took RNA transcripts and amplified the TCR beta CDR3 regions from them. During a first-round RT-PCR of the TCR CDR3, the HTBI primer set was used. TCRdb re-analysed the multiplex PCR reads in MiXCR, keeping a single row per CDR3 protein. Of more than 550,000 distinct CDR3 sequences detected, roughly 45% appear once; the ten largest clones hold approximately 6.8%. The sample taken for sequencing was peripheral blood or thyroid tissue (not recorded which). Receptor source: an adult man with Graves' disease, either hyperthyroidism or ophthalmopathy (not recorded which).

This clonotype was counted a few times. A single base separates this from a much larger clone, so it may be a read error. V and J are TRBV7-3 and TRBJ1-4; D uncertain. Between the trimmed V and J ends, which lost 5 bases and 0 bases, there was a span of 7 bases. The CDR3 is made up of 14 amino acids. The V gene's germline CDR1 is SGHTA and CDR2 FQGTGA. The CDR3 region has the DNA TGTGCCAGCAGCCTAGACACAACTAATGAAAAACTGTTTTTT. Encoded protein: CASSLDTTNEKLFF.

This clonotype was seen a few times. The chain has TRBV24-1 and TRBJ2-1; TRBD1 aligns across 8 bases. The CDR3 length is 13 residues. J was trimmed by 7 bases and V by 4 bases; bases with no gene match: 2. Germline V gene lookup returns CDR1 KGHDR and CDR2 SFDVKD. The CDR3 spells CATSDRGPNEQFF. The CDR3 DNA reads TGTGCCACCAGTGACAGGGGGCCTAATGAGCAGTTCTTC.

V and J are TRBV6-5 and TRBJ2-7, with D perhaps assigned TRBD1 or TRBD2 (6 bases each). The CDR3 runs 15 residues. Germline lookup yields CDR1 MNHEY and CDR2 SVGAGI. The V end lost 4 bases, the J end lost 2 bases, and 15 bases lay between the germline ends. The CDR3 here is CASSLGGTVPYEQYF. The CDR3 bases are TGTGCCAGCAGTTTGGGGGGCACTGTCCCCTACGAGCAGTACTTC.

This clonotype showed up just a few times. The chain couples TRBV19 to TRBJ1-2, with 7 nucleotides matching TRBD1. From germline, CDR1 is LNHDA and CDR2 SQIVND (reference sequence). The CDR3 is 17 amino acids. The junction had 16 bases not matched to a gene; V was cut back by 4 bases and J by 5 bases. This CDR3 reads CASSRVEGTADGYGYTF. CDR3 nucleotides: TGTGCCAGTAGTAGGGTCGAGGGGACAGCGGACGGGTATGGCTACACCTTC.

In its sample, this clonotype was seen a few times. V gene TRBV19 combines with J gene TRBJ1-2, with D possibly matching TRBD1 (5 bases). This CDR3 contains 16 residues. Trimming cost V 0 bases and J 6 bases, with 17 bases left between them. CDR1 and CDR2 (germline): LNHDA, SQIVND (reference sequence). CDR3 in DNA: TGTGCCAGTAGTATAGATCAGGCAGGGCGGAGGGATGGCTACACCTTC. Translating it yields CASSIDQAGRRDGYTF.

The chain is built from TRBV24-1 and TRBJ2-5; the D is unclear. CDR3 length: 12 amino acids. Germline-derived CDR1 and CDR2 are KGHDR and SFDVKD. V was shortened by 4 bases and J by 9 bases, with 11 bases between the two germline ends. The CDR3 bases are TGTGCCACCAGTGAAGGGAATCAGCCCCAGTACTTC. Amino acids: CATSEGNQPQYF.

This chain connects TRBV15 to TRBJ2-2, with D unresolved. The CDR3 loop spans 12 amino acids. The V gene's germline CDR1 is LNHNV and CDR2 YYDKDF (reference sequence). V lost 0 bases and J 8 bases, leaving 4 bases between the germline ends. CDR3 sequence reads: CATSRDSGELFF. The CDR3 DNA is TGTGCCACCAGCAGAGACTCAGGGGAGCTGTTTTTT.

This clonotype was observed a single time. This chain connects TRBV2 to TRBJ1-5; D not resolved. V was pared by 2 bases and J by 0 bases, with 14 bases between. Per germline, CDR1 SNHLY and CDR2 FYNNEI. The CDR3 contains 17 residues. CDR3 DNA: TGTGCCAGCAGTGAATTGCCGGGGTCTTATAGCAATCAGCCCCAGCATTTT. It is translated as CASSELPGSYSNQPQHF.

The V call is TRBV24-1, the J call TRBJ2-2, with no clear D. Germline assignment: CDR1 KGHDR and CDR2 SFDVKD. The CDR3 is 14 amino acids. The V and J ends lost 5 bases and 3 bases respectively, with 9 bases between them. The CDR3 reads CATSGPGYTGELFF. DNA of the CDR3: TGTGCCACCAGTGGTCCAGGATACACCGGGGAGCTGTTTTTT.

The V and J genes are TRBV20-1 and TRBJ2-7; no reliable D call. Germline-derived CDR1 and CDR2 are DFQATT and SNEGSKA (reference sequence). V was clipped by 0 bases and J by 3 bases, with 12 bases between them. The CDR3 loop spans 14 amino acids. The CDR3 DNA reads as TGCAGTGCTAGAGACGCGACTGACTTCTACGAGCAGTACTTC. It encodes CSARDATDFYEQYF.

In its sample, this clonotype was seen many times. The chain employs TRBV2 and TRBJ1-1; 8 bases line up with TRBD1. V dropped 6 bases and J dropped 3; count of bases not matched to a gene: 6. The CDR3 length is 14 residues. The germline gives CDR1 SNHLY, CDR2 FYNNEI. CDR3 sequence: CASRRDRSDTEAFF. For the CDR3, the DNA is TGTGCCAGCAGACGGGACAGGTCTGACACTGAAGCTTTCTTT.

V and J are TRBV25-1 and TRBJ1-1; 11 bases align to TRBD1. V shed 4 bases, J shed 6 bases, and the junction held 7 bases outside the gene matches. This CDR3 comprises 15 residues. Germline CDR1 MGHDK, CDR2 SYGVNS. CDR3 residues: CASSGVGQGAPEAFF. CDR3 bases: TGTGCCAGCAGTGGAGTAGGACAGGGGGCTCCTGAAGCTTTCTTT.

This clonotype occurred many times. The V call is TRBV7-9, the J call TRBJ1-1; D gene uncertain. The germline V gene has CDR1 SEHNR and CDR2 FQNEAQ (reference sequence). Trimming stripped 1 base from V and 3 bases from J, with 6 bases between. The CDR3 consists of 13 residues. The CDR3 region is CASSLVGDTEAFF. The DNA for the CDR3 is TGTGCCAGCAGCTTAGTCGGCGACACTGAAGCTTTCTTT. The whole variable domain, remainder taken from reference TRBV7-9 and TRBJ1-1, is DTGVSQNPRHKITKRGQNVTFRCDPISEHNRLYWYRQTLGQGPEFLTYFQNEAQLEKSRLLSDRFSAERPKGSFSTLEIQRTEQGDSAMYLCASSLVGDTEAFFGQGTRLTVV.

The V and J genes are TRBV9 and TRBJ1-2; no reliable D call. This CDR3 has 13 amino acids. V was shortened by 10 bases and J by 4 bases, with 17 bases between the two germline ends. Per the germline V gene, CDR1 is SGDLS and CDR2 is YYNGEE. The CDR3 region has the DNA TGTGCCTTGACGGAAGAACTAATCTATGGCTACACCTTC. Translated, it gives CALTEELIYGYTF.

This clonotype was found once. The chain carries TRBV11-1 and TRBJ2-7; 8 nucleotides line up with TRBD2. V was pared by 4 bases and J by 2 bases, with 4 bases of the junction left unmatched. Germline values: CDR1 SGHAT, CDR2 FQDESV (reference sequence). The length of the CDR3 is 14 residues. CDR3 nucleotide sequence: TGTGCCAGCAGCTGGGGTAGCGGGACCTACGAGCAGTACTTC. It codes for CASSWGSGTYEQYF.

V gene TRBV12-3 or TRBV12-4 combines with J gene TRBJ2-7; D unclear. The CDR3 totals 13 residues. The V and J ends lost 3 bases and 0 bases respectively, with 6 bases between them. Here the CDR3 DNA reads TGTGCCAGCAGTTTTCACAGCTCCTACGAGCAGTACTTC. Translation gives CASSFHSSYEQYF.

This clonotype was seen only a few times. The gene calls are TRBV7-6 and TRBJ2-2; TRBD1 agrees at 8 bases. With V trimmed by 3 bases and J by 5 bases, 5 bases remained unmatched. This CDR3 is 15 amino acids long. Germline V gene data show CDR1 as SGHVS and CDR2 as FNYEAQ. The CDR3 bases are TGTGCCAGCAGCTTGAGTACAGGGGGGACCGGGGAGCTGTTTTTT. Its translation: CASSLSTGGTGELFF.

The CDR3 loop is CAISDGNNSPLHF. The DNA for the CDR3 is TGTGCCATCAGTGACGGGAATAATTCACCCCTCCACTTT. This chain links TRBV10-3 with TRBJ1-6; no clear D. This CDR3 spans 13 amino acids. Trimming removed 3 bases from V and 5 bases from J, with 5 bases in between. The germline gives CDR1 ENHRY, CDR2 SYGVKD.

The chain couples TRBV20-1 to TRBJ2-5; the match to TRBD1 covers 10 bases. The trim removed 2 bases at V and 4 bases at J, leaving 4 bases unmatched. The CDR3 sequence is 14 residues long. Germline CDR1 DFQATT, CDR2 SNEGSKA (reference sequence). The CDR3: CSARTTGGAETQYF. CDR3 sequence (DNA): TGCAGTGCTAGAACGACAGGGGGCGCAGAGACCCAGTACTTC.

This clonotype was detected once. The gene calls are TRBV7-4 and TRBJ1-2; the D is unclear. The germline V gene encodes CDR1 SGHVT and CDR2 SQSDAQ. The CDR3 is made up of 15 amino acids. Between the trimmed V and J ends, which lost 5 bases and 4 bases, there was a span of 17 bases. The CDR3 is CASSDPGGSSYGYTF. Written as DNA, the CDR3 is TGTGCCAGCAGCGACCCCGGAGGGAGTAGCTATGGCTACACCTTC. Complete variable domain (other parts from reference TRBV7-4 and TRBJ1-2): GAGVSQSPRYKVAKRGRDVALRCDSISGHVTLYWYRQTLGQGSEVLTYSQSDAQRDKSGRPSGRFSAERPERSVSTLKIQRTEQGDSAVYLCASSDPGGSSYGYTFGSGTRLTVV.

There are many counts of this clonotype. The gene calls are TRBV5-1 and TRBJ1-5, with D tentatively TRBD1 (6 bases). Germline CDR1 reads SGHRS; CDR2 reads YFSETQ. The CDR3 loop spans 14 amino acids. With 4 bases removed from V and 4 bases from J, the gap between germline ends came to 12 bases. The CDR3 loop reads CASSLGTPNQPQHF. In DNA form, the CDR3 reads TGCGCCAGCAGCCTCGGGACACCGAATCAGCCCCAGCATTTT.

This clonotype was seen repeatedly, ten times or more. The CDR3 loop reads CVWGARAETQYF. CDR3 DNA: TGTGTTTGGGGGGCGCGTGCTGAGACCCAGTACTTC. V is TRBV5-8 and J is TRBJ2-5; D is possibly TRBD1 or TRBD2 (6 bases each). There are 12 residues in the CDR3. The V gene's germline CDR1 is SGHTS and CDR2 YDEGEE. The full variable domain, in which reference TRBV5-8 and TRBJ2-5 provide the parts outside the CDR3, is EAGVTQSPTHLIKTRGQQATLRCSPISGHTSVYWYQQALGLGLQFLLWYDEGEERNRGNFPPRFSGRQFPNYSSELNVNALELEDSALYLCVWGARAETQYFGPGTRLLVL.

This clonotype was counted many times. V is TRBV7-7 and J is TRBJ1-1; 8 bases are shared with TRBD1. CDR1 is SSHAT, CDR2 FNYEAQ, per germline (reference sequence). The CDR3 sequence is 13 residues long. The CDR3 sequence: CAVRQGIGTEAFF. The CDR3, as DNA: TGTGCGGTGCGACAGGGGATTGGCACTGAAGCTTTCTTT.

V is TRBV12-5 and J is TRBJ1-2; D perhaps matches TRBD1 (6 bases). The ends were cut back, 4 bases at V and 2 bases at J, with 8 bases in the middle. The CDR3 runs 13 residues. CDR1 is LGHNT, CDR2 FRNRAP, per germline. CDR3 sequence reads: CASGYGQNYGYTF. The CDR3 DNA reads as TGTGCTAGTGGTTACGGACAGAACTATGGCTACACCTTC.

This sequence joins TRBV29-1 and TRBJ1-4, with no clear D. V was shortened by 6 bases and J by 0 bases, with 11 bases between the two germline ends. From germline, CDR1 is SQVTM and CDR2 ANQGSEA. This CDR3 is built from 14 residues. This CDR3 reads CSVPGPSTNEKLFF. Here the CDR3 DNA reads TGCAGCGTCCCGGGCCCATCAACTAATGAAAAACTGTTTTTT.

This clonotype turned up a few times. V gene TRBV5-1 combines with J gene TRBJ2-5, with TRBD2 identical over 7 bases. The V segment lost 0 bases and the J segment 3 bases; nucleotides outside the gene matches: 8. The CDR3 is 16 residues long. Germline V CDR1 and CDR2: SGHRS, YFSETQ. The CDR3 sequence: CASSLDPGRVEETQYF. In nucleotides, the CDR3 is TGCGCCAGCAGCTTGGATCCAGGGAGGGTGGAAGAGACCCAGTACTTC.

This clonotype was detected a few times. The chain is built from TRBV5-1 and TRBJ1-1, with a possible D match to TRBD1 (5 bases). Between the trimmed V and J ends, which lost 4 bases and 3 bases, there was a span of 25 bases. Germline lookup yields CDR1 SGHRS and CDR2 YFSETQ. CDR3 size: 18 residues. Written as DNA, the CDR3 is TGCGCCAGCAGCCGTGCCGGAACGGGGCGGGGATCGGACACTGAAGCTTTCTTT. This translates into CASSRAGTGRGSDTEAFF.